Following are 29 T cell receptor beta chains from one sample sequenced in a study of tumor-infiltrating lymphocytes in primary liver carcinoma. From 450 to 550 ng total RNA, TCR beta cDNA was generated with a primer in the constant region. Employing slightly modified ARM-PCR, three nested multiplex PCR rounds were run, and these gave rise to the TCR beta libraries. Investigators reported that the first two PCR rounds, at roughly 10 cycles each, used TRBV1-TRBV30 forward primers with a C-beta reverse primer. TCRdb reprocessed the multiplex PCR reads via MiXCR and lists one record per CDR3 protein. The sample shows tens of thousands of distinct CDR3 sequences, 71% of them seen only once. From unsorted bulk tissue weighing roughly 17-32 mg, DNA and RNA were co-extracted. Sequencing was carried out using liver tumor tissue from sampling region 4. Subset specified: tumor region T4, right-lateral pole. These receptors came from a man aged 35-49 years with primary liver carcinoma and hepatitis B virus infection.

The gene calls are TRBV12-3 or TRBV12-4 and TRBJ1-5, with D unclear. The CDR3 has 13 residues. The CDR3 here is CTNRDRNNQPQHF. As DNA, the CDR3 is TGTACCAACAGAGATAGGAACAATCAGCCCCAGCATTTT.

Points on this clonotype: One junction end disagrees with the germline gene, perhaps due to a read error. The rearrangement links TRBV11-2 to TRBJ1-4; the D is unclear. This CDR3 contains 15 residues. From germline, CDR1 is SGHAT and CDR2 FQNNGV. The CDR3 sequence is CDSTSDGFANEKLFF. The DNA of the CDR3 is TGTGACAGCACCTCAGACGGGTTCGCTAATGAAAAACTGTTTTTT.

V gene TRBV5-5 combines with J gene TRBJ2-7; 8 bases line up with TRBD2. CDR3 size: 15 residues. Germline CDR1 is SGHKS and CDR2 is YYEKEE (reference sequence). V was clipped by 6 bases and J by 5 bases; unmatched bases: 13. For the CDR3, the DNA is TGTGCCAGCAATCCCGCACTAGTAGCGGGAAACGAGCAGTACTTC. It specifies CASNPALVAGNEQYF.

As concerns this clonotype: One end of the junction fails to match germline, which may point to a read error. The chain joins TRBV5-6 to TRBJ2-2, with 7 bases identical to TRBD1. CDR3 length: 15 residues. The germline V gene encodes CDR1 SGHDT and CDR2 YYEEEE. CDR3 region: CASSSGTAVTRELLF. DNA of the CDR3: TGTGCCAGCAGCTCCGGGACAGCGGTGACCAGGGAGCTGCTTTTT.

The V call is TRBV6-5, the J call TRBJ1-5; D may be TRBD1 (6 bases). V was pared by 6 bases and J by 11 bases, with 20 bases between. Germline V CDR1 and CDR2: MNHEY, SVGAGI. The CDR3 sequence is 14 residues long. The CDR3 reads CASSWNRDDHSQHF. The CDR3 bases are TGTGCCAGCAGCTGGAACAGGGACGATCATTCCCAGCATTTT.

Regarding this clonotype: A read error may account for a junction end that differs from germline. The V and J genes are TRBV4-2 and TRBJ2-3; perhaps TRBD2 as D (5 bases). CDR3 size: 18 residues. Germline CDR1 is LGHNA and CDR2 is YNFKEQ. CDR3 loop: CASSRVALLAGATDTQYF. In DNA, the CDR3 is TGTGCTAGCAGCCGAGTGGCGCTTCTAGCAGGAGCGACAGATACGCAGTATTTT.

About this clonotype: It may be a read error: a sequence one base away is much more abundant. The genes are TRBV7-9 and TRBJ2-1; D is uncertain. The CDR3 runs 11 residues. The germline V gene encodes CDR1 SEHNR and CDR2 FQNEAQ (reference sequence). The CDR3 is CSSSHDDEQFF. Here the CDR3 DNA reads TGTTCCAGCAGCCATGACGATGAGCAGTTCTTC.

With regard to this clonotype: A much bigger clone sits one base away, suggesting this may be a read error. This rearrangement joins TRBV7-3 to TRBJ2-3, with D possibly being TRBD2 (6 bases). CDR3 length equals 15 residues. Germline V gives CDR1 SGHTA, CDR2 FQGTGA. Deletions cut 5 bases from V and 7 bases from J, with 19 bases between. CDR3 nucleotides: TGTGCCAGCAGCGGCACTGGGGGGAGGACAAATACGCAGTATTTT. Translating it yields CASSGTGGRTNTQYF. Full variable domain (rest looked up from reference TRBV7-3 and TRBJ2-3): GAGVSQTPSNKVTEKGKYVELRCDPISGHTALYWYRQSLGQGPEFLIYFQGTGAADDSGLPNDRFFAVRPEGSVSTLKIQRTERGDSAVYLCASSGTGGRTNTQYFGPGTRLTVL.

Points on this clonotype: A much larger clone sits a single nucleotide away, making a read error possible. V and J are TRBV6-5 and TRBJ2-3, with TRBD2 matching 14 bases. V dropped 4 bases and J dropped 6; count of bases not matched to a gene: 9. This CDR3 is built from 17 residues. CDR1 is MNHEY, CDR2 SVGAGI, per germline. The CDR3 loop is CASSFSGLAGAGDTQYF. For the CDR3, the DNA is TGTGCCAGCAGTTTCTCGGGACTAGCGGGAGCTGGGGATACGCAGTATTTT.

V gene TRBV9 combines with J gene TRBJ2-1; 13 nucleotides line up with TRBD2. The CDR3 consists of 15 residues. After removal of 4 bases from V and 7 bases from J, the junction contained 5 bases not matched to a gene. Germline-derived CDR1 and CDR2 are SGDLS and YYNGEE. CDR3 sequence (DNA): TGTGCCAGCAGCCTAGGGACTAGCGGGACAAATGAGCAGTTCTTC. Residues: CASSLGTSGTNEQFF.

Worth noting for this clonotype: The CDR3 ends on some other residue instead of the conserved phenylalanine or tryptophan, so this is likely a read error. V gene TRBV11-2 combines with J gene TRBJ2-1; 10 bases align to TRBD2. Looked up from germline, CDR1 is SGHAT and CDR2 is FQNNGV. This CDR3 is built from 15 residues. In DNA, the CDR3 is TGTGCAAGCAGCCCCCAGCGGGAGGGATTGGGTGAGCAGTTCTCG. Translating gives CASSPQREGLGEQFS.

About this clonotype itself: It may be a read error: a sequence one base away is much more abundant. V gene TRBV14 combines with J gene TRBJ2-7; D is ambiguous. Germline V gene data show CDR1 as SGHDN and CDR2 as FVKESK. This CDR3 region has 13 residues. The CDR3 DNA reads as TGTGTCAGCAGCCAAGATCAGGAACGGGAGCAGTACTTC. Translation gives CVSSQDQEREQYF. The complete variable domain, with remaining parts taken from reference TRBV14 and TRBJ2-7, reads EAGVTQFPSHSVIEKGQTVTLRCDPISGHDNLYWYRRVMGKEIKFLLHFVKESKQDESGMPNNRFLAERTGGTYSTLKVQPAELEDSGVYFCVSSQDQEREQYFGPGTRLTVT.

This clonotype was counted ten times or more. The CDR3 nucleotides are TGCAGCGTTGCCAAGAGCGGGAGGGATAATGAGCAGTTCTTC. Its translation is CSVAKSGRDNEQFF. The chain couples TRBV29-1 to TRBJ2-1; 10 nucleotides align to TRBD2. Looked up from germline, CDR1 is SQVTM and CDR2 is ANQGSEA. The CDR3 spans 14 residues. V dropped 4 bases and J dropped 7; count of bases not matched to a gene: 7.

In its sample, this clonotype was seen many times. A junction end diverges from the germline sequence, so it may reflect a read error. J is TRBJ2-3 and V is TRBV5-4; unclear D gene. The CDR3 totals 12 residues. The V gene's germline CDR1 is SGHNT and CDR2 YYREEE (reference sequence). CDR3 sequence (DNA): TGTGCCGGCAGCTTGAGCACAGATACGCAGTATTTT. Its translation: CAGSLSTDTQYF.

In the case of this clonotype: Relative to the germline gene, one junction end is altered; a read error may explain this. The chain couples TRBV11-2 to TRBJ2-5; 7 nucleotides align to TRBD1. CDR1 and CDR2 from the germline V gene are SGHAT and FQNNGV. The CDR3 is 14 residues long. CDR3: CVSSLGGWQETQCF. CDR3 in DNA: TGTGTCAGCAGTTTAGGGGGCTGGCAAGAGACCCAGTGCTTC.

As regards this clonotype: The junction and the germline gene differ at one end; a read error may be behind it. The chain uses TRBV6-6 and TRBJ2-2; D gene uncertain. This CDR3 spans 13 amino acids. The germline CDR1 and CDR2 sequences are MNHNY and SVGAGI (reference sequence). CDR3 in amino acids: CAGIATNTEELFF. CDR3 nucleotides: TGTGCCGGCATTGCAACGAACACCGAGGAGCTGTTTTTT.

About this clonotype: At one boundary the junction diverges from the germline segment, which might be a read error. The chain uses TRBV4-2 and TRBJ2-7; 8 bases fit TRBD1. CDR1 and CDR2 (germline): LGHNA, YNFKEQ. The CDR3 runs to 15 residues. In DNA form, the CDR3 reads TGTGCCAGCTGCCAAGATCGGACAGGGCCGTACGAGCTGTACTTC. It is translated as CASCQDRTGPYELYF.

This chain uses TRBV12-3 or TRBV12-4 with TRBJ2-7, with TRBD2 identical over 9 bases. The CDR3 covers 16 residues. V trimming: 4 bases; J trimming: 6 bases; junction bases outside the gene matches: 13. The CDR3 loop is CASSSWSSGRVSEQYF. The CDR3 coding sequence is TGTGCCAGCAGTTCGTGGAGTAGCGGGAGAGTCAGCGAGCAGTACTTC.

The chain uses TRBV6-6 and TRBJ1-2, with D hard to call. The germline V and J ends were trimmed by 9 bases and 3 bases, with 14 bases remaining between them. CDR1 and CDR2 (germline): MNHNY, SVGAGI (reference sequence). This CDR3 contains 13 residues. The CDR3 loop reads CASKAVVDYGYTF. In nucleotides, the CDR3 is TGTGCCAGTAAGGCAGTGGTGGACTATGGCTACACCTTC.

V is TRBV4-1 and J is TRBJ2-2, with 8 bases aligning to TRBD1. V shed 3 bases, J shed 10 bases, and the junction held 19 bases outside the gene matches. CDR3 size: 18 residues. The germline CDR1 and CDR2 sequences are MGHRA and YSYEKL. The CDR3 loop reads CASSQLLTGQGARVELFF. CDR3 DNA: TGCGCCAGCAGCCAGCTGTTAACTGGTCAGGGGGCGCGCGTGGAGCTGTTTTTT.

Concerning this clonotype: The conserved final phenylalanine or tryptophan is absent from the CDR3, which likely points to a read error. The genes are TRBV4-1 and TRBJ1-3; D is undetermined. The CDR3 loop spans 13 amino acids. The germline CDR1 and CDR2 sequences are MGHRA and YSYEKL. Trimming removed 2 bases from V and 8 bases from J, with 10 bases in between. CDR3 bases: TGCGCCAGCAGCCAACATCTCGTAGACACCATATATTCT. It yields the protein CASSQHLVDTIYS.

This chain links TRBV11-2 with TRBJ2-5; D is unresolved. Germline assignment: CDR1 SGHAT and CDR2 FQNNGV. The CDR3 spans 15 residues. Trimming shortened V by 1 base and J by 5 bases, and 14 bases separated the two germline ends. DNA of the CDR3: TGTGCCAGCAGCTTAGTGGGCGGCGAAGTGGAGACCCAGTACTTC. As protein: CASSLVGGEVETQYF.

This clonotype was seen more than once but under ten times. This could be a read error, since a much larger clone is one nucleotide away. The chain uses TRBV28 and TRBJ1-1; TRBD1 matches 7 bases. The CDR3 covers 15 residues. Per the germline V gene, CDR1 is MDHEN and CDR2 is SYDVKM. The CDR3 reads CVSSLETGSGTEAFF. The DNA of the CDR3 is TGTGTCAGCAGTTTAGAGACAGGGAGCGGTACTGAAGCTTTCTTT.

This clonotype was counted between two and nine times. V is TRBV11-2 and J is TRBJ2-3; weak D call: TRBD2 (6 bases). The CDR3 has 15 residues. Germline CDR1 SGHAT, CDR2 FQNNGV. CDR3 in amino acids: CTSSTGTSGTDTQYF. The CDR3 DNA reads as TGTACTAGCAGCACCGGGACGAGCGGCACAGATACGCAGTATTTT.

The chain carries TRBV7-9 and TRBJ2-6; tentatively, D is TRBD1 (6 bases). The CDR3 extends over 16 amino acids. Looked up from germline, CDR1 is SEHNR and CDR2 is FQNEAQ (reference sequence). Trimming took 6 bases from V and 2 from J, leaving 14 bases between them. In DNA form, the CDR3 reads TGTGCCAGCAGAAGTTACAGGGAACCTGGGGCCAACGTCCTGACTTTC. Protein: CASRSYREPGANVLTF.

This clonotype was observed a few times. The junction departs from the called germline gene at one end, perhaps through a read error. V is TRBV6-5 and J is TRBJ2-1; 8 bases match TRBD1. The CDR3 extends over 14 amino acids. Germline CDR1 and CDR2: MNHEY and SVGAGI. CDR3 bases: TGTGCCAGCAGTGAGGACAGGGTGGTCAATAAGCAGTTCTTC. Its translation is CASSEDRVVNKQFF.

Concerning this clonotype: The conserved phenylalanine or tryptophan is not found at the CDR3 terminus, so this likely reflects a read error. The limits of the CDR3 on the DNA are not certain, so only TCRdb's listed CDR3 is given. This chain links TRBV29-1 with TRBJ2-6; TRBD1, the table's D call, was not compared with the DNA. The germline V gene has CDR1 SQVTM and CDR2 ANQGSEA. Ends included, the CDR3 has 18 residues. The CDR3 loop reads CSVDTTGTRAAGANVLSY.

This clonotype was detected only once. One junction end does not reproduce the germline sequence, and a read error may be involved. The V gene is TRBV6-5, the J gene TRBJ2-7, with D possibly being TRBD1 (6 bases). From germline, CDR1 is MNHEY and CDR2 SVGAGI. The CDR3 runs to 13 residues. CDR3 loop: CASRIKGVGEHYF. CDR3 DNA sequence: TGTGCCAGCAGGATAAAGGGGGTTGGCGAGCACTACTTC.

About this clonotype itself: It may be a read error: a sequence one base away is much more abundant. The J gene is TRBJ2-1, the V gene TRBV24-1; D unresolved. This CDR3 is built from 16 residues. The germline V gene has CDR1 KGHDR and CDR2 SFDVKD. Trimming removed 4 bases from V and 1 base from J, with 13 bases in between. The CDR3: CATSEGTTLSYNEQFF. The CDR3 nucleotides read TGTGCCACCAGTGAAGGAACGACATTATCCTACAATGAGCAGTTCTTC.